Listed below are T cell receptor beta chains from one sample, sequenced in a study of shared clonotypes between healthy human individuals. Sequenced by immunoSEQ multiplex PCR; TCRdb stores in-frame clones only, minus some. This sample carries some 2,100,000 clones, approximately 95% of them seen once, and the ten largest clones take 0.1% to 0.15%. The sequenced material came from naive CD4+ T cells sorted from blood. The source is a man younger than 35 in good health. The CDR3 runs from the conserved cysteine through the conserved F or W. D genes are given only for firm matches. For some rows the clone size is stated as once, few or many, or as a class when expanded; others skip it.

j_gene,v_gene,d_gene,abundance,len,CDR3nt,CDR3aa
TRBJ2-7,TRBV5-5,-,once,12,TGTGCCAGCAGCTTGGGAGACTACGAGCAGTACTTC,CASSLGDYEQYF
TRBJ2-2,TRBV6-1,-,-,16,TGTGCCAGCAGTGTGGAGGGGGGGCTCTACACCGGGGAGCTGTTTTTT,CASSVEGGLYTGELFF
TRBJ2-7,TRBV28,TRBD1,-,14,TGTGCCACCCTGCGAAACAGGGGTATCGACGAGCAGTACTTC,CATLRNRGIDEQYF
TRBJ1-1,TRBV10-3,-,-,14,TGTGCCATCAGTGAGGGTCCGGGGGTTCCTGAAGCTTTCTTT,CAISEGPGVPEAFF
TRBJ2-3,TRBV9,-,-,13,TGTGCCAGCAGCGTATACGCTTATGATACGCAGTATTTT,CASSVYAYDTQYF
TRBJ1-1,TRBV7-9,TRBD1,-,13,TGTGCCAGCAGCTTGAGACAGGGTTTAGAAGCTTTCTTT,CASSLRQGLEAFF
TRBJ2-3,TRBV5-4,-,-,17,TGTGCCAGCAGCTTAGAGAGAGATTGGACAAGTTTGGATACGCAGTATTTT,CASSLERDWTSLDTQYF
TRBJ1-2,TRBV7-9,-,-,14,TGTGCCAGCAGCTTAGATAGGGAACCCTATGGCTACACCTTC,CASSLDREPYGYTF
TRBJ2-3,TRBV5-1,TRBD2,-,14,TGCGCCAGCAGCCAGACTAGCGGGTCAGATACGCAGTATTTT,CASSQTSGSDTQYF
TRBJ2-7,TRBV21-1,-,-,16,TGTGCCAGCAGCAAAAGGGACAGGGTAACTGTCCACGAGCAGTACTTC,CASSKRDRVTVHEQYF
TRBJ1-6,TRBV30,-,-,12,TGTGCCTGGAGTACAGATAATTCACCCCTCCACTTT,CAWSTDNSPLHF
TRBJ2-3,TRBV7-8,-,-,13,TGTGCCAGCAGCTTAGTGTTGGCAGATACGCAGTATTTT,CASSLVLADTQYF
TRBJ2-1,TRBV7-9,-,-,12,TGTGCCAGCAGCTTCACCTACAATGAGCAGTTCTTC,CASSFTYNEQFF
TRBJ1-1,TRBV25-1,-,-,13,TGTGCCAGCAGTATACCGGGACGGAATGAAGCTTTCTTT,CASSIPGRNEAFF
TRBJ2-7,TRBV9,-,-,14,TGTGCCAGCAGCGTTTCGGACGGACCCTACGAGCAGTACTTC,CASSVSDGPYEQYF
TRBJ2-2,TRBV10-3,-,-,16,TGTGCCATCAGTGAGTCGAATCCCCTAAACACCGGGGAGCTGTTTTTT,CAISESNPLNTGELFF
TRBJ1-1,TRBV6-1,-,-,12,TGTGCCAGCGGGTTAATACCGTCCGGCGCTTTCTTT,CASGLIPSGAFF
TRBJ2-7,TRBV12-2,-,-,20,TGTGCAAGTCGCTTAGCCGCAAAGGGGGCGCTGGGGTCTGATATAGAGGAGCAGTACTTC,CASRLAAKGALGSDIEEQYF
TRBJ1-1,TRBV10-2,TRBD1,-,14,TGCGCCAGTCGGACAGGAGGCATGAACACTGAAGCTTTCTTT,CASRTGGMNTEAFF
TRBJ2-7,TRBV6-1,-,-,12,TGTGCCAGCTCTCTAAGCTCCTACGAGCAGTACTTC,CASSLSSYEQYF
TRBJ2-1,TRBV30,-,-,13,TGTGCCTGGAGGTCCGGGCTATACAATGAGCAGTTCTTC,CAWRSGLYNEQFF
TRBJ1-2,TRBV4-3,-,-,15,TGCGCCAGCAGCCAAGATTTTGGGGTAAACTATGGCTACACCTTC,CASSQDFGVNYGYTF
TRBJ1-1,TRBV10-3,TRBD1,-,13,TGTGCCGCGGAGGACAGGGCAAACACTGAAGCTTTCTTT,CAAEDRANTEAFF
TRBJ1-1,TRBV28,-,-,14,TGTGCCAGCAGTTTAAACCACGAGGGCACTGAAGCTTTCTTT,CASSLNHEGTEAFF
TRBJ1-1,TRBV6-6,-,once,14,TGTGCCAGCACCAACCCGGACAGGAACACTGAAGCTTTCTTT,CASTNPDRNTEAFF
TRBJ2-2,TRBV5-1,TRBD2,-,16,TGCGCCAGCAGCTTGGCGGCTAGCGGGAGCACCGGGGAGCTGTTTTTT,CASSLAASGSTGELFF
TRBJ1-1,TRBV6-5,-,-,12,TGTGCCAGCAGTTCCGGGGGCACTGAAGCTTTCTTT,CASSSGGTEAFF
TRBJ2-2,TRBV7-9,-,-,14,TGTGCCAGCAGCTTAGTAGGTGCAACCGGGGAGCTGTTTTTT,CASSLVGATGELFF